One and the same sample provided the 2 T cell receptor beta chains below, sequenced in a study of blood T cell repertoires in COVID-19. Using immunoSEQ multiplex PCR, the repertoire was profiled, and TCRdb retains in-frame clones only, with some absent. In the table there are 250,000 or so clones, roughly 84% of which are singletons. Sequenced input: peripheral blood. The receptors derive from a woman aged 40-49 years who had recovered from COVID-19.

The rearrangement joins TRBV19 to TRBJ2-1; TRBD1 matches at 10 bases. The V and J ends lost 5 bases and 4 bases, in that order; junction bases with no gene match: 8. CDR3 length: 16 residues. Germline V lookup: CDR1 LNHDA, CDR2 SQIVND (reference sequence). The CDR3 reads CASSWDRGMGYNEQFF. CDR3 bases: TGTGCCAGTAGTTGGGACAGGGGAATGGGTTACAATGAGCAGTTCTTC.

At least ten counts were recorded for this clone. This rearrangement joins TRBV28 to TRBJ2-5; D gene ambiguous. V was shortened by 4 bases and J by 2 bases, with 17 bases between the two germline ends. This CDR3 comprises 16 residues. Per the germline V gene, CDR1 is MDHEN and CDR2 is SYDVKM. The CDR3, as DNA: TGTGCCAGCAGTTCCGGCCAAAGACTCCGTCAAGAGACCCAGTACTTC. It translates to CASSSGQRLRQETQYF.